This T cell receptor beta chain originates from a study of graft-versus-host responses after intestinal transplantation. Looking at the study overall: The recipients all started with anti-thymocyte globulin induction and then took tacrolimus and steroids for two to four years.

Only in-frame clones appear in the TCRdb table, and some are missing; sequencing was by immunoSEQ multiplex PCR. The repertoire consists of 84,000 or so clones, with 85% to 95% occurring once and the leading ten covering 1.1%. Looked up from germline, CDR1 is SGHVS and CDR2 is FQNEAQ. This CDR3 has 17 amino acids. The V gene lost 1 base and the J gene lost 2 bases, with 14 bases spanning the gap. This clone was seen a single time. As yet, its antigen is unknown. This TCR was recovered from a human donor who was the organ donor for an intestinal transplant. The specimen comprised unstimulated CD8+ T cells sorted from spleen or lymph node cells, sampled before transplant. This chain uses TRBV7-8 with TRBJ2-2, with D perhaps TRBD2 (5 bases). The chain's CDR3 is CASSLGGIAINTGELFF. CDR3 DNA: TGTGCCAGCAGCTTAGGGGGTATAGCGATAAACACCGGGGAGCTGTTTTTT.